Listed below are T cell receptor beta chains from one sample, sequenced in a study of regulatory T cells in long-lasting Graves disease. TCRdb called the multiplex PCR reads again in MiXCR, with one record for every CDR3 protein. The table lists 200,000 to 300,000 distinct CDR3 sequences, roughly a fifth of them singletons. This material consisted of peripheral blood mononuclear cells (PBMCs), taken at new diagnosis, from a patient treated with antithyroid drugs. The receptor set was obtained from a female donor with Graves disease. Each CDR3 is given without its conserved first and last residue. The D gene is left open where the match is weak.

D,V,J,CDR3
TRBD1,TRBV7-3,TRBJ1-2,ASSPRQGAGGYT
TRBD2,TRBV30,TRBJ2-2,AWSMLAGVAGELF
-,TRBV2,TRBJ1-5,ASSSAARSSNQPQH
-,TRBV12-3/TRBV12-4,TRBJ2-6,ASSLTQTNVLT
-,TRBV27,TRBJ2-5,ASSSLWRRVYQETQY
-,TRBV4-3,TRBJ2-5,ASRAGQSNQETQY
TRBD1,TRBV4-3,TRBJ2-7,ASSQVGGRGSYEQY
TRBD2,TRBV20-1,-,SAETSGNSNEQF
-,TRBV7-9,TRBJ1-4,ASSPPQRPREKLF
TRBD1,TRBV6-1,TRBJ1-5,ASRADRGQPQH
-,TRBV5-5,TRBJ1-2,ASSLAVGDYGYT
-,TRBV7-6,TRBJ2-1,ASSFRLRSSYNEQF
TRBD1,TRBV4-1,TRBJ1-4,ASSQVLWDRPFGGEKLF
-,TRBV20-1,TRBJ2-3,SAINRGVSTDTQY
-,TRBV6-1,TRBJ2-1,ASSSPGGFNEQF
TRBD2,TRBV20-1,TRBJ2-3,SVTPLSGTFSTDTQY
-,TRBV7-8,TRBJ2-1,ASSLEQVYNEQF
-,TRBV2,TRBJ2-7,ASRRQESSYEQY
-,TRBV9,TRBJ2-7,ASSGGSNEQY
-,TRBV4-3,TRBJ1-4,ASSPGTLLNEKLF
-,TRBV11-3,TRBJ1-4,ASSQSDSTNEKLF
TRBD1,TRBV6-1,TRBJ1-5,ASRLGQGENQPQH
-,TRBV28,TRBJ1-2,ATYRPTVQGSGYT
-,TRBV6-1,TRBJ2-7,ASCIPYSYEQY
-,TRBV5-1,TRBJ2-3,ASSAGHPGTDTQY
-,TRBV6-2/TRBV6-3,TRBJ2-1,ASSYPDNEQF
-,TRBV7-3,TRBJ1-6,ASSLAGDYNSPLH
TRBD1,TRBV15,TRBJ2-4,ATSKDRGTKNIQY
-,TRBV4-3,TRBJ2-1,ASSLSGGSYNEQF
TRBD1,TRBV10-3,TRBJ1-3,AISPRQGESGNTIY
-,TRBV12-3/TRBV12-4,TRBJ2-3,ASSFGHSTDTQY
-,TRBV11-1,TRBJ1-5,ASSHDRNQPQH
TRBD2,TRBV20-1,TRBJ2-1,SANPGLARAYNEQF
-,TRBV7-9,TRBJ1-6,ASSHRNSPLH
-,TRBV20-1,TRBJ2-1,SARGGGFGNEQF
-,TRBV20-1,TRBJ1-2,SARDLGSSNRLALYT
TRBD2,TRBV7-2,TRBJ2-7,ASSSGTSPSYEQY
-,TRBV20-1,TRBJ2-7,SAGQTYEQY
-,TRBV10-3,TRBJ1-6,AISETSDSPLH
-,TRBV2,TRBJ1-2,ASSDGNLPGYT
-,TRBV30,TRBJ1-1,AWSEDSEAF
TRBD1,TRBV27,TRBJ2-3,ASSSWDSPSTDTQY
-,TRBV2,TRBJ1-1,ASSLQGKTEAF
-,TRBV7-2,TRBJ2-3,ASSLRQPSTDTQY
-,TRBV7-3,TRBJ2-1,ASSSSGLSYNEQF
-,TRBV5-1,TRBJ2-3,ASGTAGPWDTQY
TRBD1,TRBV11-2,TRBJ1-3,ASSSRTGSGNTIY
TRBD1,TRBV5-1,TRBJ2-7,ASSAYFPGQGSEQY
TRBD2,TRBV24-1,TRBJ2-2,ATSDTRLAGRTGELF
TRBD2,TRBV7-9,TRBJ2-7,ASSSEWDGLAGYEQY
TRBD1,TRBV4-1,TRBJ1-1,ASSHTGDATEAF
-,TRBV19,TRBJ1-5,ASSIDRGEGQPQH
-,TRBV13,TRBJ1-4,ASSLRLGMTNEKLF
-,TRBV24-1,TRBJ2-5,ATSEAKAEETQY
-,TRBV5-6,TRBJ1-2,ASSLGRVGYT
TRBD1,TRBV10-3,TRBJ2-3,AAKTGGAGDTQY
-,TRBV29-1,TRBJ1-2,SVRLRGGYT
-,TRBV16,TRBJ1-3,ASSQSTTYSSGNTIY
-,TRBV28,TRBJ1-6,ASSPTGRDSPLH